These T cell receptor beta chains were read from a single sample in a study of blood T cells in healthy people across ages. TCRdb reprocessed the 5' RACE reads with MiXCR, giving one entry per CDR3 protein. The sample lists hundreds of thousands of distinct CDR3 sequences, roughly 49% occurring once. The sequencing sample was made of blood. These receptors were taken from a woman aged 60-70 years in good health. The CDR3 runs from the conserved cysteine through the conserved F or W. Fields, in order: D gene, V gene, J gene, clone size, CDR3 DNA, CDR3 protein. A D gene is named only where the DNA matches it firmly. Rows give clone size only sometimes, using once, few, many, or a class for an expanded clone.

>.|TRBV29-1|TRBJ2-5|.
TGCAGCCCAGGGACCAGGGGCGTGGGGACCCAGTACTTC
CSPGTRGVGTQYF
>.|TRBV7-2|TRBJ2-4|.
TGTGCCCGCAGCCGAGACCCTAACTTAGCCAAAAACATTCAGTACTTC
CARSRDPNLAKNIQYF
>TRBD1|TRBV28|TRBJ2-1|once
TGTGCCAGCAGTCCGAGTCGACAGGGGAACAATGAGCAGTTCTTC
CASSPSRQGNNEQFF
>TRBD1|TRBV7-2|TRBJ2-4|.
TGTGCCAGCAGCTTAACCCCCCCCGGGACAGGGTTTAAGCAGTACTTC
CASSLTPPGTGFKQYF
>.|TRBV6-1|TRBJ2-1|few
TGTGCCAGCATCCCAGCAAGCTCCTACAATGAGCAGTTCTTC
CASIPASSYNEQFF
>.|TRBV7-6|TRBJ2-7|.
TGTGCCAGCAGCCCGACCAGGGGGGGGGGCTACGAGCAGTACTTC
CASSPTRGGGYEQYF
>.|TRBV7-2|TRBJ2-7|.
TGTGCCAGCAGGGCCCCGGGACTTCCCACCTACGAGCAGTACTTC
CASRAPGLPTYEQYF
>TRBD1|TRBV6-6|TRBJ2-5|once
TGTGCCAGCAGCCCAGGACAGGGACCGTACTTC
CASSPGQGPYF
>TRBD1|TRBV7-2|TRBJ2-1|.
TGTGCCAGCAGCTCTAACAGGGGTCCCAGGGGTGAGCAGTTCTTC
CASSSNRGPRGEQFF
>.|TRBV4-2|TRBJ2-5|many
TGTGCCAGCAGCCAAAGCCTAGGGAGGGAGACCCAGTACTTC
CASSQSLGRETQYF
>.|TRBV5-1|TRBJ2-1|.
TGCGCCAGCGGATTCTCCTACAATGAGCAGTTCTTC
CASGFSYNEQFF
>TRBD1|TRBV7-2|TRBJ1-2|few
TGTGCCAGCAGCAACGGACAGGGTTTCAACTATGGCTACACCTTC
CASSNGQGFNYGYTF
>TRBD1|TRBV4-1|TRBJ2-6|.
TGCGCCAGCAGCCGTCTGACAGGGGTTACTGGGGCCAACGTCCTGACTTTC
CASSRLTGVTGANVLTF
>.|TRBV4-3|TRBJ1-5|few
TGCGCCAGCAGCCCTACGGATAGCAATCAGCCCCAGCATTTT
CASSPTDSNQPQHF
>TRBD1|TRBV15|TRBJ1-5|.
TGTGCCACCAGCAGAGTTGACAGGGGGGCGAATCAGCCCCAGCATTTT
CATSRVDRGANQPQHF
>.|TRBV29-1|TRBJ2-5|.
TGCAGCGTTGAAGAGGTGGCAGAGACCCAGTACTTC
CSVEEVAETQYF
>TRBD1|TRBV5-1|TRBJ2-2|.
TGCGCCAGCAGCCTCGCGACAGGGGGTATCACCGGGGAGCTGTTTTTT
CASSLATGGITGELFF
>.|TRBV20-1|TRBJ2-2|few
TGCAGTGCTAGGTGGCAGGGGAGCACCGGGGAGCTGTTTTTT
CSARWQGSTGELFF
>.|TRBV7-2|TRBJ1-6|few
TGTGCCAGCAGCTTAGGGTCTAAGAAAGGGTTGCCCCTCCACTTT
CASSLGSKKGLPLHF
>TRBD2|TRBV10-3|TRBJ2-1|few
TGTGCCATCAGTGAGTCGACGGTTCGGCGGGAGGGGCTTCGGAATGAGCAGTTCTTC
CAISESTVRREGLRNEQFF
>TRBD1|TRBV27|TRBJ2-7|few
TGTGCCAGCAGTGACACACTACGTACAGGGGATACCTACGAGCAGTACTTC
CASSDTLRTGDTYEQYF
>.|TRBV20-1|TRBJ1-1|.
TGCAGTGCTAGGCCCCTCTCTGAAGCTTTCTTT
CSARPLSEAFF
>TRBD2|TRBV12-3/TRBV12-4|TRBJ2-3|few
TGTGCCAGCAGTTTCAAACTAGCGGGACTCACAGATACGCAGTATTTT
CASSFKLAGLTDTQYF
>.|TRBV4-2|TRBJ2-1|.
TGTGCCAGCAGCCAAGATGGGTCTTACAATGAGCAGTTCTTC
CASSQDGSYNEQFF
>.|TRBV20-1|TRBJ2-7|.
TGCAGTGCCCACACTCTAGCCGGCGAGCAGTACTTC
CSAHTLAGEQYF
>TRBD1|TRBV5-1|TRBJ2-1|few
TGCGCCAGCAGCTTGGGGACAGGGAAATTGGATGAGCAGTTCTTC
CASSLGTGKLDEQFF
>.|TRBV27|TRBJ2-7|few
TGTGCCAGCAGTTTATTCCCTGATTCCTACGAGCAGTACTTC
CASSLFPDSYEQYF
>TRBD2|TRBV7-9|TRBJ2-7|few
TGTGCCAGCAGCCAGAGGGGACTAGCGGGAGCCTACGAGCAGTACTTC
CASSQRGLAGAYEQYF
>.|TRBV29-1|TRBJ2-3|.
TGCAGCGTCGACATAGGATTTACAGATGCGCAGTATTTT
CSVDIGFTDAQYF
>TRBD1|TRBV7-2|TRBJ1-1|.
TGTGCCAGCAGAATAAACAGGGGATCCACTGAAGCTTTCTTT
CASRINRGSTEAFF
>.|TRBV28|TRBJ2-1|.
TGTGCCAGCAGTTTACGTCAAACGTATGAGCAGTTCTTC
CASSLRQTYEQFF
>.|TRBV6-2/TRBV6-3|TRBJ2-7|.
TGTGCCAGCAGTAACCATCGGACGGACGGCTACGAGCAGTACTTC
CASSNHRTDGYEQYF
>TRBD2|TRBV5-1|TRBJ2-3|few
TGCGCCAGCAGCCCTCTTAGCGGGGGGATCACAGATACGCAGTATTTT
CASSPLSGGITDTQYF
>.|TRBV6-5|TRBJ2-1|many
TGTGCCAGCAGTGACGGGAGTGGGGGTGAGCAGTTCTTC
CASSDGSGGEQFF
>TRBD2|TRBV6-1|TRBJ2-1|.
TGTGCCAGCAGTGGGCGAGGACTAGCGGGAGTGGAGACCCAGTTCTTC
CASSGRGLAGVETQFF
>TRBD1|TRBV7-8|TRBJ2-1|.
TGTGCCAGCAGCTTCACTCAGGGGGCGGGCAATGAGCAGTTCTTC
CASSFTQGAGNEQFF
>TRBD1|TRBV3-1|TRBJ2-7|few
TGTGCCACCCGGCATAGGACAGGAGGTACCTACGAGCAGTACTTC
CATRHRTGGTYEQYF
>.|TRBV7-3|TRBJ2-5|few
TGTGCCAGCAGCTTAAAGGGAAAGGGTCAAGAGACCCAGTACTTC
CASSLKGKGQETQYF
>TRBD1|TRBV29-1|TRBJ2-1|few
TGCAGCGTCGCGGACAGGGGGCGCGTCAATGAGCAGTTCTTC
CSVADRGRVNEQFF
>.|TRBV19|TRBJ1-2|.
TGTGCCAGTAGGGTGGGCGACTATGGCTACACCTTC
CASRVGDYGYTF
>.|TRBV9|TRBJ2-5|few
TGTGCCAGCAGCGAAGCGGGACAGTTCGAGACCCAGTACTTC
CASSEAGQFETQYF
>.|TRBV20-1|TRBJ2-1|.
TGCAGTGCTATTCCTACCCTATACAATGAGCAGTTCTTC
CSAIPTLYNEQFF
>TRBD2|TRBV5-1|TRBJ2-3|.
TGCGCCAGCAGCTTCGGTAGCGGGAGTTCGGATACGCAGTATTTT
CASSFGSGSSDTQYF
>.|TRBV4-3|TRBJ2-1|.
TGCGCCAGCAGCCATGACATTGAGGGTGAGCAGTTCTTC
CASSHDIEGEQFF
>.|TRBV7-2|TRBJ2-1|.
TGTGCCAGCACCTCGTCGGCGGACCCATACAATGAGCAGTTCTTC
CASTSSADPYNEQFF
>.|TRBV6-2/TRBV6-3|TRBJ2-6|once
TGTGCCAGCAGTTACTTGGGATTGGGCTGGGACCCTAGCGCCGGGGCCAACGTCCTGACTTTC
CASSYLGLGWDPSAGANVLTF
>TRBD2|TRBV4-3|TRBJ2-1|few
TGCGCCAGCAGCCGGGAGGGATACTCCTACAATGAGCAGTTCTTC
CASSREGYSYNEQFF